Listed here are 30 T cell receptor beta chains from one sample, sequenced in a study of T-cell memory formation after mild COVID-19. From the 5' RACE reads, TCRdb called clonotypes with MiXCR, one entry per CDR3 protein. The repertoire holds about 210,000 distinct CDR3 sequences, with 27% as singletons. Sequenced material: PBMCs or a T cell subset sorted from them (not recorded which). The receptors were gathered from an adult woman who had mild COVID-19 (a few samples of this study predate the infection). Cell type and time point are not known.

This clonotype was picked up a small number of times. The V and J genes are TRBV6-4 and TRBJ2-1; 8 bases are a match to TRBD1. Per germline, CDR1 MRHNA and CDR2 SNTAGT. The CDR3 is 14 residues long. The V and J ends lost 3 bases and 4 bases, in that order; junction bases with no gene match: 2. This CDR3 reads CASSEGQEYNEQFF. The DNA of the CDR3 is TGTGCCAGCAGTGAGGGACAGGAATACAATGAGCAGTTCTTC.

As for this clonotype: The junction does not match germline at one end; this may be a read error. The V gene is TRBV12-3 or TRBV12-4, the J gene TRBJ1-2; no clear D. The CDR3 totals 11 residues. CDR3 residues: CASSLKETAIF. CDR3 DNA: TGTGCCAGCAGTTTAAAGGAAACAGCTATCTTC.

V usage is TRBV4-2 and J usage is TRBJ2-1, with D unclear. The germline V and J ends were trimmed by 4 bases and 7 bases, with 20 bases remaining between them. This CDR3 contains 16 residues. The germline CDR1 and CDR2 sequences are LGHNA and YNFKEQ. The CDR3 bases are TGTGCCAGCAGCCCACGGAGCAATTCTGTGGCGAATGAGCAGTTCTTC. Protein: CASSPRSNSVANEQFF.

The chain employs TRBV7-3 and TRBJ2-5; TRBD2 might be the D (6 bases). The CDR3 has 14 amino acids. CDR1 SGHTA and CDR2 FQGTGA come from the germline V gene. Trimming shortened V by 1 base and J by 2 bases, and 8 bases separated the two germline ends. This CDR3 reads CASSLIGGQETQYF. CDR3 sequence (DNA): TGTGCCAGCAGCTTAATTGGGGGGCAAGAGACCCAGTACTTC.

This chain connects TRBV18 to TRBJ2-5; 12 positions agree with TRBD2. Per the germline V gene, CDR1 is KGHSH and CDR2 is LQKENI. V dropped 2 bases and J dropped 9; count of bases not matched to a gene: 4. The CDR3 runs to 14 residues. CDR3 sequence (DNA): TGTGCCAGCTCACCAGCTAGCGGGAGGGCCGCCCAGTACTTC. Amino acid sequence: CASSPASGRAAQYF.

The V and J genes are TRBV4-3 and TRBJ1-2; 8 nucleotides agree with TRBD1. Germline CDR1 and CDR2: LGHNA and YSLEER. This CDR3 region has 14 residues. The J segment lost 8 bases and the V segment lost 1 base, leaving 6 bases of the junction unmatched. The CDR3: CASSQGQGARGYTF. CDR3 in DNA: TGCGCCAGCAGCCAAGGCCAGGGGGCGCGGGGCTACACCTTC.

This clonotype was seen only a few times. The gene calls are TRBV15 and TRBJ2-1; D might be TRBD1 (5 bases). Germline-derived CDR1 and CDR2 are LNHNV and YYDKDF (reference sequence). The germline V and J ends were trimmed by 3 bases and 6 bases, with 15 bases remaining between them. The CDR3 consists of 15 residues. Here the CDR3 DNA reads TGTGCCACCAGCAGCCGCACGACAGTAACCAATGAGCAGTTCTTC. Translated, it gives CATSSRTTVTNEQFF. The whole variable domain, remainder taken from reference TRBV15 and TRBJ2-1, is DAMVIQNPRYQVTQFGKPVTLSCSQTLNHNVMYWYQQKSSQAPKLLFHYYDKDFNNEADTPDNFQSRRPNTSFCFLDIRSPGLGDTAMYLCATSSRTTVTNEQFFGPGTRLTVL.

This clonotype was picked up a small number of times. The chain carries TRBV19 and TRBJ2-1; unclear D gene. This CDR3 contains 13 residues. Germline lookup yields CDR1 LNHDA and CDR2 SQIVND (reference sequence). Trimming took off 8 bases at V and 5 bases at J, with 13 bases between the two ends. CDR3 nucleotides: TGTGCCAGTGGGCGTGACATCCACAATGAGCAGTTCTTC. It translates to CASGRDIHNEQFF.

V and J are TRBV13 and TRBJ2-3; D is unresolved. The CDR3 contains 12 residues. CDR1 and CDR2 from the germline V gene are PRHDT and FYEKMQ (reference sequence). Trimming took off 0 bases at V and 6 bases at J, with 4 bases between the two ends. The CDR3 DNA follows: TGTGCCAGCAGCTTAGGGGAGGATACGCAGTATTTT. Its protein is CASSLGEDTQYF.

The J gene is TRBJ1-1, the V gene TRBV12-5; D is possibly TRBD1 (6 bases). V was clipped by 7 bases and J by 3 bases, with 18 bases between them. Germline-derived CDR1 and CDR2 are LGHNT and FRNRAP. The CDR3 covers 15 residues. The CDR3 loop reads CASAGRGGLDTEAFF. CDR3 nucleotide sequence: TGTGCTAGTGCCGGACGAGGGGGGTTGGACACTGAAGCTTTCTTT.

This clonotype was observed a few times. The chain uses TRBV30 and TRBJ2-6; D perhaps matches TRBD1 (6 bases). CDR1 and CDR2 from the germline V gene are GTSNPN and SVGIG (reference sequence). This CDR3 spans 17 amino acids. Between the trimmed V and J ends, which lost 0 bases and 3 bases, there was a span of 15 bases. The CDR3 loop is CAWSVLWAGVGANVLTF. The CDR3 DNA reads as TGTGCCTGGAGTGTACTCTGGGCAGGGGTTGGGGCCAACGTCCTGACTTTC.

The chain employs TRBV7-9 and TRBJ1-1; D gene uncertain. In germline, CDR1 is SEHNR, CDR2 FQNEAQ (reference sequence). The CDR3 runs 18 residues. Trimming took 0 bases from V and 1 from J, leaving 18 bases between them. The CDR3 sequence: CASSLAVLTREGNTEAFF. CDR3 in DNA: TGTGCCAGCAGCTTAGCCGTTTTAACACGAGAAGGGAACACTGAAGCTTTCTTT.

The rearrangement links TRBV7-2 to TRBJ1-4, with 7 bases fitting TRBD1. The CDR3 has 18 residues. Germline V gene lookup returns CDR1 SGHTA and CDR2 FQGNSA. V shed 4 bases and J 4 bases; nucleotides not matched to a gene: 15. CDR3 sequence (DNA): TGTGCCAGCAGCTCCGTCTATGTGCGACAGGGAAGTAATGAAAAACTGTTTTTT. Translated: CASSSVYVRQGSNEKLFF.

J is TRBJ1-1 and V is TRBV29-1, with D possibly matching TRBD1 (5 bases). From germline, CDR1 is SQVTM and CDR2 ANQGSEA. The length of the CDR3 is 14 residues. Trimming left V 7 bases short and J 0 bases short, with 15 bases between. The CDR3 loop is CSAAPGQMNTEAFF. CDR3 DNA sequence: TGCAGCGCCGCACCGGGGCAAATGAACACTGAAGCTTTCTTT.

This rearrangement joins TRBV7-9 to TRBJ2-6; perhaps TRBD2 as D (5 bases). V lost 5 bases to trimming and J lost 1 base, with 9 bases between them. Germline assignment: CDR1 SEHNR and CDR2 FQNEAQ (reference sequence). The CDR3 loop spans 15 amino acids. The CDR3 sequence is CASSVLGSGANVLTF. The CDR3 nucleotides read TGTGCCAGCAGCGTACTAGGGTCTGGGGCCAACGTCCTGACTTTC.

This clonotype has more than one count but fewer than ten. V gene TRBV5-1 combines with J gene TRBJ2-1; 9 bases align to TRBD2. The CDR3 is 17 amino acids. V gave up 3 bases and J gave up 7 bases; unmatched junction bases: 14. Germline lookup yields CDR1 SGHRS and CDR2 YFSETQ. In DNA form, the CDR3 reads TGCGCCAGCAGCTCTTTGACCCGCGGGGGGGCTCGAAATGAGCAGTTCTTC. It codes for CASSSLTRGGARNEQFF.

The chain has TRBV5-1 and TRBJ1-2; a weak D match, TRBD1 (5 bases). There are 14 residues in the CDR3. Germline CDR1 is SGHRS and CDR2 is YFSETQ. With 2 bases removed from V and 8 bases from J, the gap between germline ends came to 16 bases. The CDR3 loop is CASSFYGTNEGYTF. DNA for the CDR3: TGCGCCAGCAGCTTCTACGGGACCAATGAAGGCTACACCTTC.

This clonotype has a handful of counts. The rearrangement links TRBV7-3 to TRBJ1-1; no reliable D call. This CDR3 has 13 amino acids. Trimming stripped 5 bases from V and 4 bases from J, with 11 bases between. The germline V gene has CDR1 SGHTA and CDR2 FQGTGA. The CDR3 region has the DNA TGTGCCAGCAGCCGACGAGGACTCACTGAAGCTTTCTTT. It yields the protein CASSRRGLTEAFF.

The table lists this clonotype with many counts. DNA of the CDR3: TGTGCCAGCAGTTACTCGCCAGGGAGGACTGAAGCTTTCTTT. This translates into CASSYSPGRTEAFF. The chain recombines TRBV6-5 with TRBJ1-1; tentatively, D is TRBD1 (5 bases). The V and J ends lost 0 bases and 5 bases respectively, with 10 bases between them. Germline V gene sequence: CDR1 MNHEY, CDR2 SVGAGI. This CDR3 has 14 residues.

This rearrangement joins TRBV7-9 to TRBJ2-7; possibly TRBD1 for D (6 bases). Germline V gives CDR1 SEHNR, CDR2 FQNEAQ (reference sequence). The germline V and J ends were trimmed by 5 bases and 5 bases, with 13 bases remaining between them. The length of the CDR3 is 13 residues. This CDR3 reads CASSQQTGHEQYF. The CDR3 DNA is TGTGCCAGCAGCCAACAAACAGGGCACGAGCAGTACTTC.

The chain employs TRBV7-3 and TRBJ1-5; tentative D call: TRBD1 (6 bases). This CDR3 has 15 residues. The ends were cut back, 1 base at V and 4 bases at J, with 11 bases in the middle. Looked up from germline, CDR1 is SGHTA and CDR2 is FQGTGA. The CDR3 protein is CASSLNGQPNQPQHF. CDR3 sequence (DNA): TGTGCCAGCAGCTTAAATGGACAGCCGAATCAGCCCCAGCATTTT. Full variable domain (remainder filled in from reference TRBV7-3 and TRBJ1-5): GAGVSQTPSNKVTEKGKYVELRCDPISGHTALYWYRQSLGQGPEFLIYFQGTGAADDSGLPNDRFFAVRPEGSVSTLKIQRTERGDSAVYLCASSLNGQPNQPQHFGDGTRLSIL.

The table lists this clonotype with a few counts. The CDR3 region is CASNAGTEGTWYEQYF. The CDR3 nucleotides are TGTGCCAGCAACGCCGGAACCGAAGGGACCTGGTACGAGCAGTACTTC. The V call is TRBV6-4, the J call TRBJ2-7, with D perhaps TRBD1 or TRBD2 (5 bases each). CDR3 length equals 16 residues. Trimming removed 7 bases at V and 4 bases at J, with 23 bases between. Germline assignment: CDR1 MRHNA and CDR2 SNTAGT.

The V and J genes are TRBV4-1 and TRBJ2-2; 7 bases map to TRBD1. Losses at the gene ends were 2 bases for V and 8 bases for J; bases not matched to a gene: 11. The CDR3 extends over 16 amino acids. Germline lookup yields CDR1 MGHRA and CDR2 YSYEKL. The CDR3 region has the DNA TGCGCCAGCAGCCAACCCCCAGGGGGTATTACTGGGGAGCTGTTTTTT. Encoded protein: CASSQPPGGITGELFF.

This clonotype came up a few times. The chain combines TRBV5-1 with TRBJ2-6; D ambiguous. CDR1 and CDR2 from the germline V gene are SGHRS and YFSETQ. The V end lost 0 bases, the J end lost 0 bases, and 10 bases lay between the germline ends. The CDR3 sequence is 17 residues long. The CDR3 protein is CASSLEPSASGANVLTF. The DNA of the CDR3 is TGCGCCAGCAGCTTGGAGCCCTCGGCCTCTGGGGCCAACGTCCTGACTTTC.

This clonotype was counted only a few times. CDR3: CAISDPRGAQETQYF. CDR3 sequence (DNA): TGTGCCATCAGTGACCCCCGGGGGGCTCAAGAGACCCAGTACTTC. The V call is TRBV10-3, the J call TRBJ2-5; possibly TRBD2 for D (7 bases). Germline CDR1 and CDR2: ENHRY and SYGVKD. This CDR3 is 15 amino acids long. Between the trimmed V and J ends, which lost 3 bases and 2 bases, there was a span of 13 bases.

This clonotype was detected a few times. The V call is TRBV5-1, the J call TRBJ2-1; D possibly corresponds to TRBD2 (5 bases). Looked up from germline, CDR1 is SGHRS and CDR2 is YFSETQ. Deletions cut 0 bases from V and 5 bases from J, with 15 bases between. This CDR3 is 16 amino acids long. The CDR3 coding sequence is TGCGCCAGCAGCTTGGACGGCGGGCTGGTGGACAATGAGCAGTTCTTC. Residues: CASSLDGGLVDNEQFF.

This clonotype was observed a few times. V and J are TRBV21-1 and TRBJ2-2; TRBD1 reflects the table's D call only, with no check against the DNA. TRBV21-1 is annotated as a pseudogene. The CDR3 sequence is 18 residues long. The CDR3 here is CASSKIFRDRVNTGELFF. The CDR3 nucleotides are TGTGCCAGCAGCAAAATCTTTCGGGACAGGGTCAACACCGGGGAGCTGTTTTTT.

In its sample, this clonotype was seen a few times. V is TRBV20-1 and J is TRBJ2-3; weak D call: TRBD1 (6 bases). CDR1 is DFQATT, CDR2 SNEGSKA, per germline (reference sequence). The CDR3 totals 14 residues. Deletions cut 7 bases from V and 3 bases from J, with 17 bases between. CDR3 bases: TGCAGTGTCGCAACAGGGCTAGGGACAGATACGCAGTATTTT. It encodes CSVATGLGTDTQYF.

This clonotype was counted a few times. The CDR3 bases are TGTGCCAGCAGCTCCGGGACAGGGAGGGGCTACGAGCAGTACTTC. The encoded protein is CASSSGTGRGYEQYF. The chain uses TRBV5-4 and TRBJ2-7, with 9 bases aligning to TRBD1. Germline V CDR1 and CDR2: SGHNT, YYREEE (reference sequence). Unmatched junction bases numbered 7, after V lost 3 bases and J lost 3 bases. This CDR3 spans 15 amino acids.

The chain recombines TRBV19 with TRBJ2-7; no firm D call. CDR3 length: 13 residues. The V and J ends lost 0 bases and 3 bases respectively, with 6 bases between them. The germline gives CDR1 LNHDA, CDR2 SQIVND (reference sequence). The CDR3 DNA reads as TGTGCCAGTAGTATAGACCCGATCTACGAGCAGTACTTC. It codes for CASSIDPIYEQYF.